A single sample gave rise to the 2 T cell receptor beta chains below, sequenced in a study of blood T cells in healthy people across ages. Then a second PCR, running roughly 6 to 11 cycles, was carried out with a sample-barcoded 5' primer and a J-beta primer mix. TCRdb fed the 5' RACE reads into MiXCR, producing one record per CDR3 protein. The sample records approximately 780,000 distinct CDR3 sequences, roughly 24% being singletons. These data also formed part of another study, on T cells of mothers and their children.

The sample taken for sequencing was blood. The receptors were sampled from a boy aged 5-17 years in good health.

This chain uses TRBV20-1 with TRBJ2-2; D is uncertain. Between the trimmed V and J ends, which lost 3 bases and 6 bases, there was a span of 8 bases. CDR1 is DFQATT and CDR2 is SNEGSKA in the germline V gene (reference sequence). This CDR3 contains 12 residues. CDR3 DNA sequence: TGCAGTGCTAGTCCTCCCTCCGGGGAGCTGTTTTTT. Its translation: CSASPPSGELFF.

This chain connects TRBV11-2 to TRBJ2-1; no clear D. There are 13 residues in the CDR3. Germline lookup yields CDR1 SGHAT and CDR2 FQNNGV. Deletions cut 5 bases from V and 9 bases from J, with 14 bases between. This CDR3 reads CASSPDLWGEQFF. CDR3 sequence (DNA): TGTGCCAGCAGCCCGGACCTTTGGGGTGAGCAGTTCTTC.